These 7 T cell receptor beta chains came from one sample sequenced in a study of metastatic and nonmetastatic thyroid tumors. Ahead of thyroid surgery, no patient had received treatment of any kind. MiXCR re-clonotyped the PCR reads for TCRdb. The profile covers roughly 30,000 clones, with about 3.7% appearing a single time and 3% to 3.5% taken by the ten largest. The sequencing sample was made of blood. The receptors originated from a male donor with papillary thyroid cancer or a benign thyroid nodule (not recorded which). Some clones in this sample may be carry-over from other donors' samples.

Only a few counts were recorded for this clone. The CDR3 sequence is CASSYSAGGNYNEQFF. The CDR3 nucleotides are TGTGCCAGCAGTTATTCAGCGGGAGGCAACTACAATGAGCAGTTCTTC. The rearrangement links TRBV6-6 to TRBJ2-1; 9 bases map to TRBD2. The V and J ends lost 3 bases and 3 bases, in that order; junction bases with no gene match: 6. This CDR3 contains 16 residues. Germline lookup yields CDR1 MNHNY and CDR2 SVGAGI (reference sequence).

A note on this clone: The junction departs from germline at one end; a sequencing error may be responsible. V is TRBV19 and J is TRBJ2-5; maybe TRBD1 (7 bases). Looked up from germline, CDR1 is LNHDA and CDR2 is SQIVND (reference sequence). The CDR3 sequence is 14 residues long. The DNA for the CDR3 is TGTGCCAGTAGTACCGACAGGGATCGGGAGACCGAGTGCTTC. Protein: CASSTDRDRETECF.

This clone was seen many times. The chain carries TRBV12-3 or TRBV12-4 and TRBJ2-3; D is possibly TRBD2 (5 bases). The CDR3 runs to 14 residues. Trimming removed 5 bases from V and 1 base from J, with 10 bases in between. CDR3 coding DNA: TGTGCCAGCAGTCTTCCCGGGGGCACAGATACGCAGTATTTT. Encoded protein: CASSLPGGTDTQYF.

This clone was picked up many times. The J gene is TRBJ2-3, the V gene TRBV10-1; D possibly matches TRBD1 or TRBD2 (5 bases each). V lost 3 bases to trimming and J lost 2 bases, with 15 bases between them. The germline V gene encodes CDR1 WNHNN and CDR2 SYGVQD (reference sequence). The CDR3 has 16 residues. The DNA of the CDR3 is TGCGCCAGCAGTGATGCAGGGACCCAAAACACAGATACGCAGTATTTT. Translation gives CASSDAGTQNTDTQYF.

This clone was observed at least ten times. V usage is TRBV9 and J usage is TRBJ1-4, with TRBD1 identical over 8 bases. CDR3 length equals 14 residues. Germline V gene data show CDR1 as SGDLS and CDR2 as YYNGEE. Trimming took 2 bases from V and 4 from J; bases not matched to a gene: 1. CDR3 amino acids: CASSVGQVNEKLFF. DNA of the CDR3: TGTGCCAGCAGCGTGGGACAGGTTAATGAAAAACTGTTTTTT.

By sample fraction, this clone is medium-sized. J is TRBJ2-2 and V is TRBV28; no clear D. Trimming took 2 bases from V and 1 from J, leaving 14 bases between them. Germline assignment: CDR1 MDHEN and CDR2 SYDVKM. This CDR3 contains 17 residues. In DNA, the CDR3 is TGTGCCAGCAGTTTAGGTCCGGAGATCTTGAACACCGGGGAGCTGTTTTTT. Amino acids: CASSLGPEILNTGELFF.

This clone is labeled medium-sized. The gene calls are TRBV27 and TRBJ2-7, with 9 bases lining up with TRBD2. V trimming: 5 bases; J trimming: 6 bases; junction bases outside the gene matches: 5. This CDR3 region has 13 residues. CDR1 and CDR2 from the germline V gene are MNHEY and SMNVEV (reference sequence). The CDR3 bases are TGTGCCAGCAGTGCCGGGACTAGCTTCGAGCAGTACTTC. Its translation: CASSAGTSFEQYF.